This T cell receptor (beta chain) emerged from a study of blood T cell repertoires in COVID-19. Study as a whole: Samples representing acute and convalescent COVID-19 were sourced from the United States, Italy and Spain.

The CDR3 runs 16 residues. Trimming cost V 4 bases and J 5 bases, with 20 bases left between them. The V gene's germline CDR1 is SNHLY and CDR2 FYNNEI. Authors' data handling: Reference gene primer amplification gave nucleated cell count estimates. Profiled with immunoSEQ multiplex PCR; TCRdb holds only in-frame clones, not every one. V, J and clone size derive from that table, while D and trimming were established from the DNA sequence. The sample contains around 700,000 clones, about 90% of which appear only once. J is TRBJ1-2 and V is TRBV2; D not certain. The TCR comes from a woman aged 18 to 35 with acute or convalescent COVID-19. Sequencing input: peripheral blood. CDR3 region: CASSALITASGYGYTF. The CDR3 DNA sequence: TGTGCCAGCAGTGCGTTAATTACAGCTTCGGGGTATGGCTACACCTTC.